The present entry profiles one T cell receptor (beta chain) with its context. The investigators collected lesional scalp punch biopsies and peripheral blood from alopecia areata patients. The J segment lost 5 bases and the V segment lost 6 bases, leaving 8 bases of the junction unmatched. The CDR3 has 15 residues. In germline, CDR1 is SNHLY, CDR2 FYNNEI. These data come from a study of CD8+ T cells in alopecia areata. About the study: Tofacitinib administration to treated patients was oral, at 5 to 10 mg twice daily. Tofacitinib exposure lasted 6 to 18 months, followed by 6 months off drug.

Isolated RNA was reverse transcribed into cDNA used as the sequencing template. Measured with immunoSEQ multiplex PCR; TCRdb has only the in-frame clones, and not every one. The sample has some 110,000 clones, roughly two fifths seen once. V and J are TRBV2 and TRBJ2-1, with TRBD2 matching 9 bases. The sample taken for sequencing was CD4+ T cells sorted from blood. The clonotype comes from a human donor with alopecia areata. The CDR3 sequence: CASREREVPHNEQFF. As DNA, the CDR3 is TGTGCCAGCAGAGAGCGGGAGGTCCCTCACAATGAGCAGTTCTTC.